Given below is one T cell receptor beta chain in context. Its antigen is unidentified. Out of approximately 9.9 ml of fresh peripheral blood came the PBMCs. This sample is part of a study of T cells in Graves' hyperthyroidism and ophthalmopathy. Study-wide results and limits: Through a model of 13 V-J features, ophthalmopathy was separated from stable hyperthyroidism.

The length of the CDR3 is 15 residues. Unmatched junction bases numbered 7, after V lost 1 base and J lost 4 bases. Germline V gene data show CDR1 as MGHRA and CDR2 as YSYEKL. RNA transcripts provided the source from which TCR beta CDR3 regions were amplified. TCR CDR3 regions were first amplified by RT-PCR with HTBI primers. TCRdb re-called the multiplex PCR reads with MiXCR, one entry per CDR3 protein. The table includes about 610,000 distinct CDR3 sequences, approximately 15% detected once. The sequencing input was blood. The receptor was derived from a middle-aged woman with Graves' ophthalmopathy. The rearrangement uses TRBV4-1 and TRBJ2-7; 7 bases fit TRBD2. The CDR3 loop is CASSQVRGRGYEQYF. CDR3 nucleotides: TGCGCCAGCAGCCAAGTCCGCGGGAGAGGGTACGAGCAGTACTTC.